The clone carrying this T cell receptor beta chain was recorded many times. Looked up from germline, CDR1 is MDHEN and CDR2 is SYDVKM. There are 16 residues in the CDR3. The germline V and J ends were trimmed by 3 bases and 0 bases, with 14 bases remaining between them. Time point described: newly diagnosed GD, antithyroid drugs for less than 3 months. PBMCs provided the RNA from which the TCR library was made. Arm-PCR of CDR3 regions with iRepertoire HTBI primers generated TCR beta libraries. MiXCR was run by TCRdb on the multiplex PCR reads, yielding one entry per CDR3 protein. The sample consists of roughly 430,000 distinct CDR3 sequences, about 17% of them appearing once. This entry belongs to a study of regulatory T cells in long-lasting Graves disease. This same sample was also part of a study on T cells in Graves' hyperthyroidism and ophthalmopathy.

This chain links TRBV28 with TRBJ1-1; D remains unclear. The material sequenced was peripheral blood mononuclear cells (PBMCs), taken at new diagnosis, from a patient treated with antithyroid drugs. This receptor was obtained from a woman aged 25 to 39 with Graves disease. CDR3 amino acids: CASSFSRSLMNTEAFF. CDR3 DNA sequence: TGTGCCAGCAGTTTTTCCAGGAGCCTCATGAACACTGAAGCTTTCTTT.